The 23 T cell receptor beta chains in this list originate from one sample, sequenced in a study of patients and donors after allogeneic stem cell transplantation (dated by TCRdb to 2020 to 2021). Library creation used RT-PCR. The instrument was a NextSeq 550. The raw public reads went through TCRdb reprocessing: fastp at Q25, MiXCR clone calling, in-frame beta chains kept. Under each unique CDR3 protein, matching rows form one entry showing the most common genes and DNA. This sample holds about a million distinct CDR3 sequences; about a sixth were observed only once. In total, the top ten clones hold around 6% of the sample. Material: blood, either unsorted or a sorted T cell fraction (not recorded which). Receptors originate from a human donor who was either an allogeneic HSCT recipient or a stem cell or donor lymphocyte infusion donor (not recorded which). It is not recorded whose cells these are; they may come from a transplant donor.

In the case of this clonotype: A much larger clone differs by one base, so this may be a read error. The chain is built from TRBV5-1 and TRBJ2-7, with no clear D. Germline CDR1 and CDR2: SGHRS and YFSETQ. The CDR3 is 13 amino acids. This CDR3 is CASSFGDSYERYF. CDR3 in DNA: TGCGCCAGCAGCTTTGGAGATTCCTACGAGCGGTACTTC.

This clonotype was detected many times. J is TRBJ1-6 and V is TRBV20-1; D is unresolved. Trimming shortened V by 3 bases and J by 6 bases, and 12 bases separated the two germline ends. Germline CDR1 DFQATT, CDR2 SNEGSKA (reference sequence). CDR3 size: 14 residues. The CDR3 sequence is CSARPGGGNSPLHF. The CDR3 nucleotides are TGCAGTGCTAGGCCAGGAGGAGGTAATTCACCCCTCCACTTT.

A few counts support this clonotype. The gene calls are TRBV7-3 and TRBJ2-6; 7 bases fit TRBD1. J gave up 2 bases and V 5 bases, and 12 bases lay outside the gene matches. The CDR3 is 18 amino acids. Per germline, CDR1 SGHTA and CDR2 FQGTGA. The DNA of the CDR3 is TGTGCCAGCAGCACAAACGCCCCACAGGGGCCTGGGGCCAACGTCCTGACTTTC. Protein product: CASSTNAPQGPGANVLTF.

The table lists this clonotype with a few counts. The chain links TRBV30 to TRBJ1-5; 7 bases fit TRBD1. The germline V gene encodes CDR1 GTSNPN and CDR2 SVGIG (reference sequence). The CDR3 extends over 13 amino acids. V gave up 4 bases and J gave up 2 bases; unmatched junction bases: 2. The CDR3 sequence: CAWNTGGNQPQHF. The CDR3 DNA follows: TGTGCCTGGAATACAGGGGGCAATCAGCCCCAGCATTTT. Combining the CDR3 with reference TRBV30 and TRBJ1-5 gives the whole variable domain SQTIHQWPATLVQPVGSPLSLECTVEGTSNPNLYWYRQAAGRGLQLLFYSVGIGQISSEVPQNLSASRPQDRQFILSSKKLLLSDSGFYLCAWNTGGNQPQHFGDGTRLSIL.

CDR3 in amino acids: CASSVGQGVPYEQYF. The CDR3 coding sequence is TGTGCCAGCAGCGTAGGACAGGGCGTCCCCTACGAGCAGTACTTC. The J gene is TRBJ2-7, the V gene TRBV9; TRBD1 agrees at 7 bases. This CDR3 has 15 residues. The germline V gene encodes CDR1 SGDLS and CDR2 YYNGEE. V dropped 0 bases and J dropped 2; count of bases not matched to a gene: 5.

This clonotype was seen a few times. The chain couples TRBV28 to TRBJ2-1; maybe TRBD1 (7 bases). Germline V CDR1 and CDR2: MDHEN, SYDVKM. This CDR3 contains 17 residues. Trimming left V 3 bases short and J 6 bases short, with 21 bases between. The CDR3 coding sequence is TGTGCCAGCAGTTTTCCCCTGACAGGGAGGATAACCAATGAGCAGTTCTTC. Amino acid sequence: CASSFPLTGRITNEQFF.

In the case of this clonotype: A much larger clone differs by one base, so this may be a read error. The chain recombines TRBV11-2 with TRBJ1-2, with D unresolved. This CDR3 has 13 amino acids. Trimming shortened V by 1 base and J by 3 bases, and 6 bases separated the two germline ends. Germline V CDR1 and CDR2: SGHAT, FQNNGV. CDR3: CASSLAEYYGYTF. DNA for the CDR3: TGTGCCAGCAGCTTAGCAGAATACTATGGCTACACCTTC.

This clonotype has only a few counts. The J gene is TRBJ2-7, the V gene TRBV30; the match to TRBD1 covers 8 bases. V lost 5 bases to trimming and J lost 5 bases; unmatched junction nucleotides: 5. Germline CDR1 reads GTSNPN; CDR2 reads SVGIG (reference sequence). The CDR3 is made up of 12 amino acids. For the CDR3, the DNA is TGTGCCTGGTCCCCAGGGGGCAACGAGCAGTACTTC. Translating it yields CAWSPGGNEQYF.

The gene calls are TRBV11-2 and TRBJ2-1; 12 nucleotides line up with TRBD2. Per germline, CDR1 SGHAT and CDR2 FQNNGV. The CDR3 extends over 19 amino acids. The V and J ends lost 1 base and 4 bases, in that order; junction bases with no gene match: 11. CDR3 bases: TGTGCCAGCAGCTTAGTGGGGGCCAAACTAGCGGGGGGTTACAATGAGCAGTTCTTC. Residues: CASSLVGAKLAGGYNEQFF.

The sample holds a few counts of this clonotype. This rearrangement joins TRBV12-3 or TRBV12-4 to TRBJ2-3, with D perhaps TRBD1 (6 bases). The CDR3 length is 16 residues. The V end was cut by 0 bases, the J end by 2 bases, with 12 bases between. For the CDR3, the DNA is TGTGCCAGCAGTTTAGCGGGGGCGGAGCACACAGATACGCAGTATTTT. Translating gives CASSLAGAEHTDTQYF.

The gene calls are TRBV15 and TRBJ2-1; the D gene could be TRBD1 or TRBD2 (6 bases each). This CDR3 spans 16 amino acids. From germline, CDR1 is LNHNV and CDR2 YYDKDF (reference sequence). With 4 bases removed from V and 0 bases from J, the gap between germline ends came to 13 bases. This chain's CDR3 is CATSTRGPSSYNEQFF. CDR3 in DNA: TGTGCCACCAGCACCCGGGGGCCGAGCTCCTACAATGAGCAGTTCTTC.

The chain couples TRBV12-3 or TRBV12-4 to TRBJ2-7, with D unresolved. The CDR3 loop spans 13 amino acids. V shed 4 bases and J shed 2 bases, with 9 bases lying between them. The CDR3 sequence is CASSSDIPYEQYF. In DNA, the CDR3 is TGTGCCAGCAGTTCAGACATCCCCTACGAGCAGTACTTC.

This clonotype was seen only a few times. The chain carries TRBV29-1 and TRBJ2-3, with 8 bases fitting TRBD1. CDR1 is SQVTM, CDR2 ANQGSEA, per germline. The CDR3 runs 14 residues. The V and J ends lost 1 base and 6 bases, in that order; junction bases with no gene match: 6. The CDR3 here is CSVEVRTGTDTQYF. CDR3 nucleotides: TGCAGCGTTGAAGTACGGACAGGGACCGATACGCAGTATTTT.

This clonotype has only a few counts. The chain has TRBV13 and TRBJ2-7, with unresolved D. The V end lost 0 bases, the J end lost 8 bases, and 11 bases lay between the germline ends. This CDR3 is 13 amino acids long. Looked up from germline, CDR1 is PRHDT and CDR2 is FYEKMQ (reference sequence). CDR3 in DNA: TGTGCCAGCAGCTTAGGCCAAGACAAGAAGCAGTACTTC. It codes for CASSLGQDKKQYF.

The sample holds many counts of this clonotype. The chain combines TRBV5-1 with TRBJ2-7, with a possible D match to TRBD1 (6 bases). Germline CDR1 and CDR2: SGHRS and YFSETQ. The CDR3 sequence is 15 residues long. V dropped 0 bases and J dropped 1 base, with 11 bases sitting between them. CDR3 in amino acids: CASSLGGRGSYEQYF. CDR3 in DNA: TGCGCCAGCAGCTTGGGGGGTAGGGGGTCCTACGAGCAGTACTTC.

This clonotype showed up many times. The chain employs TRBV5-1 and TRBJ2-1; TRBD2 agrees at 8 bases. Germline V CDR1 and CDR2: SGHRS, YFSETQ. The ends lost 0 bases at V and 12 bases at J; junction bases unmatched: 11. CDR3 size: 15 residues. The CDR3 reads CASSLERTSKGGQFF. The CDR3 region has the DNA TGCGCCAGCAGCTTGGAAAGGACTAGCAAAGGAGGGCAGTTCTTC.

The rearrangement uses TRBV6-1 and TRBJ2-4; no clear D gene. Germline CDR1 and CDR2: MNHNS and SASEGT. The CDR3 loop spans 12 amino acids. Trimming removed 5 bases from V and 6 bases from J, with 8 bases in between. The CDR3 nucleotides are TGTGCCAGCAGTCCCACCGGAAACATTCAGTACTTC. The encoded protein is CASSPTGNIQYF.

In this sample, this clonotype turned up a few times. The rearrangement joins TRBV7-2 to TRBJ1-1, with 7 positions matching TRBD1. There are 14 residues in the CDR3. CDR1 is SGHTA, CDR2 FQGNSA, per germline. Trimming removed 2 bases from V and 11 bases from J; junction bases left unmatched: 11. CDR3 coding DNA: TGTGCCAGCAGCTTACACGGGACAGCCTCATGGGCTTTCTTT. Residues: CASSLHGTASWAFF. The full variable domain, with the rest looked up from reference TRBV7-2 and TRBJ1-1, is GAGVSQSPSNKVTEKGKDVELRCDPISGHTALYWYRQSLGQGLEFLIYFQGNSAPDKSGLPSDRFSAERTGGSVSTLTIQRTQQEDSAVYLCASSLHGTASWAFFGQGTRLTVV.

This clonotype was seen once. The chain joins TRBV7-9 to TRBJ2-1; perhaps TRBD2 as D (8 bases). Germline values: CDR1 SEHNR, CDR2 FQNEAQ (reference sequence). Trimming stripped 5 bases from V and 5 bases from J, with 19 bases between. The CDR3 contains 16 residues. The CDR3 nucleotides read TGTGCCAGCAGCCTCTTCGGGAGGGGGCCCCACAATGAGCAGTTCTTC. It translates to CASSLFGRGPHNEQFF.

This chain connects TRBV5-6 to TRBJ1-5; perhaps TRBD1 as D (6 bases). V was pared by 4 bases and J by 3 bases, with 14 bases between. The CDR3 covers 15 residues. Germline V gives CDR1 SGHDT, CDR2 YYEEEE. DNA of the CDR3: TGTGCCAGCAGCCAACAGGGAGGGGCCAATCAGCCCCAGCATTTT. This gives the protein CASSQQGGANQPQHF.

This chain links TRBV10-3 with TRBJ2-7; 12 positions match TRBD2. V lost 4 bases to trimming and J lost 7 bases; unmatched junction nucleotides: 14. Per the germline V gene, CDR1 is ENHRY and CDR2 is SYGVKD. The CDR3 length is 17 residues. Here the CDR3 DNA reads TGTGCCATCAGTGTTCTGGGGAGTCGGACTAGCGGGACGGAGCAGTACTTC. This gives the protein CAISVLGSRTSGTEQYF.

This clonotype was recorded a few times. The gene calls are TRBV9 and TRBJ2-2; a possible D gene is TRBD2 (5 bases). The CDR3 loop spans 13 amino acids. The ends were cut back, 5 bases at V and 3 bases at J, with 8 bases in the middle. From germline, CDR1 is SGDLS and CDR2 YYNGEE. This CDR3 is CASSGLYTGELFF. The CDR3 coding sequence is TGTGCCAGCAGTGGACTGTACACCGGGGAGCTGTTTTTT. The entire variable domain, with the rest obtained from reference TRBV9 and TRBJ2-2, is as follows: DSGVTQTPKHLITATGQRVTLRCSPRSGDLSVYWYQQSLDQGLQFLIQYYNGEERAKGNILERFSAQQFPDLHSELNLSSLELGDSALYFCASSGLYTGELFFGEGSRLTVL.

This clonotype was observed a handful of times. The chain couples TRBV27 to TRBJ2-1, with D unresolved. CDR3 length equals 14 residues. Trimming took off 8 bases at V and 2 bases at J, with 13 bases between the two ends. Germline values: CDR1 MNHEY, CDR2 SMNVEV (reference sequence). The CDR3 DNA follows: TGTGCCAGCGGTGAAGTAGGCGCCTACAATGAGCAGTTCTTC. Protein: CASGEVGAYNEQFF.